The TCR beta chain under discussion was sequenced for a study of blood T cell repertoires in COVID-19. Study-wide background: Sites across the United States, Italy and Spain contributed samples from acute and convalescent COVID-19. From T cells, B-cell-depleted T cells, or PBMCs came the material, which was cDNA or gDNA.

V lost 5 bases and J lost 5; bases outside the gene matches: 4. The CDR3 sequence is 14 residues long. CDR1 is MNHEY, CDR2 SVGAGI, per germline. This clone was seen a single time. Here immunoSEQ multiplex PCR was the method, and the copy in TCRdb shows in-frame clones only, minus some. The sample lists 390,000 or so clones; around 91% were seen once. The chain links TRBV6-5 to TRBJ1-4; TRBD1 matches at 8 bases. The TCR sequence derives from a man between 18 and 29 years old with active or convalescent COVID-19. Specimen: peripheral blood. The CDR3 reads CASSNDRGNEKLFF. The CDR3 DNA reads TGTGCCAGCAGTAACGACAGGGGAAATGAAAAACTGTTTTTT.